One sample yielded the 31 T cell receptor beta chains listed below, sequenced in a study of blood T cell repertoires in COVID-19. Produced via immunoSEQ multiplex PCR; TCRdb's table is partial and in-frame only. The repertoire consists of around 98,000 clones, with over 70% occurring once and the leading ten covering approximately 25%. The material sequenced was peripheral blood. Receptors were obtained from an older man with acute or convalescent COVID-19.

The chain has TRBV7-3 and TRBJ1-6; weak D call: TRBD1 (5 bases). The CDR3 sequence is 14 residues long. The V and J ends lost 3 bases and 8 bases respectively, with 11 bases between them. Germline V gives CDR1 SGHTA, CDR2 FQGTGA. CDR3 nucleotides: TGTGCCAGCAGCTTGGGCAGGGTTGATTCACCCCTCCACTTT. Translated: CASSLGRVDSPLHF.

This chain connects TRBV19 to TRBJ2-1; 7 nucleotides agree with TRBD1. Losses at the gene ends were 7 bases for V and 1 base for J; bases not matched to a gene: 4. Germline CDR1 and CDR2: LNHDA and SQIVND (reference sequence). The CDR3 totals 14 residues. The CDR3 spells CASTWDSSYNEQFF. CDR3 in DNA: TGTGCCAGTACCTGGGACAGTTCCTACAATGAGCAGTTCTTC.

The V gene is TRBV3-1 (or the pseudogene TRBV3-2), the J gene TRBJ2-1; TRBD2 matches 12 bases. Trimming at V came to 3 bases and at J to 4 bases, leaving 16 bases not matched to a gene. The CDR3 extends over 20 amino acids. The germline V gene has CDR1 LGHDT and CDR2 YNNKEL (reference sequence). The DNA of the CDR3 is TGTGCCAGCAGCCAGGGCCCGGGACTCCCGGGACTAGCGGGTTACAATGAGCAGTTCTTC. As protein: CASSQGPGLPGLAGYNEQFF.

The sample holds a few counts of this clone. J is TRBJ1-5 and V is TRBV2, with 7 bases lining up with TRBD1. The CDR3 loop spans 14 amino acids. With 3 bases clipped from V and 6 bases from J, the junction kept 5 bases outside the gene matches. Germline V gene lookup returns CDR1 SNHLY and CDR2 FYNNEI. The CDR3 is CASSEEGAAQPQHF. CDR3 DNA sequence: TGTGCCAGCAGTGAGGAGGGGGCGGCTCAGCCCCAGCATTTT.

This chain links TRBV5-4 with TRBJ2-1; TRBD2 matches at 14 bases. Per germline, CDR1 SGHNT and CDR2 YYREEE (reference sequence). This CDR3 has 15 residues. The J segment lost 7 bases and the V segment lost 5 bases, leaving 5 bases of the junction unmatched. CDR3 protein: CASRAGLAGENEQFF. The CDR3 DNA is TGTGCCAGCAGAGCGGGACTAGCGGGAGAAAATGAGCAGTTCTTC.

The CDR3 here is CASSLGTTRGHEQFF. The CDR3 DNA reads TGTGCCAGCAGCCTTGGGACTACCCGAGGTCATGAGCAGTTCTTC. The chain joins TRBV7-8 to TRBJ2-1, with 7 bases lining up with TRBD2. The germline CDR1 and CDR2 sequences are SGHVS and FQNEAQ. The CDR3 has 15 residues. V shed 5 bases and J 8 bases; nucleotides not matched to a gene: 12.

This chain connects TRBV28 to TRBJ2-3; 8 nucleotides match TRBD2. CDR1 MDHEN and CDR2 SYDVKM come from the germline V gene. The CDR3 consists of 16 residues. The V segment lost 3 bases and the J segment 5 bases; nucleotides outside the gene matches: 10. The CDR3 sequence is CASSFGLIGGGDTQYF. The CDR3 DNA reads as TGTGCCAGCAGTTTCGGTCTTATCGGGGGGGGAGATACGCAGTATTTT.

The chain uses TRBV28 and TRBJ1-5; D may be TRBD1 (5 bases). V lost 8 bases, J lost 9 bases, and 17 bases lay in between. Germline values: CDR1 MDHEN, CDR2 SYDVKM. This CDR3 region has 13 residues. The CDR3 bases are TGTGCCAGCGTCGGGGGAGATCAGTGGCCCCAGCATTTT. Translating gives CASVGGDQWPQHF.

This chain connects TRBV5-4 to TRBJ2-5; 8 bases align to TRBD2. This CDR3 has 14 residues. Germline V CDR1 and CDR2: SGHNT, YYREEE (reference sequence). The V segment lost 0 bases and the J segment 3 bases; nucleotides outside the gene matches: 1. The CDR3: CASSLATSEETQYF. DNA for the CDR3: TGTGCCAGCAGCTTGGCGACTAGCGAAGAGACCCAGTACTTC.

The chain recombines TRBV27 with TRBJ2-7; D perhaps matches TRBD2 (5 bases). The CDR3 runs 14 residues. V dropped 7 bases and J dropped 3 bases, with 16 bases sitting between them. Germline V gene lookup returns CDR1 MNHEY and CDR2 SMNVEV (reference sequence). The CDR3 region has the DNA TGTGCCAGCACCCCGAGAGGGATTCTCTACGAGCAGTACTTC. Its translation: CASTPRGILYEQYF.

The sample holds a few counts of this clone. The genes are TRBV3-1 (or the pseudogene TRBV3-2) and TRBJ2-7, with TRBD1 identical over 8 bases. V lost 2 bases and J lost 1; bases outside the gene matches: 7. The CDR3 is 16 residues long. CDR1 is LGHDT, CDR2 YNNKEL, per germline (reference sequence). CDR3: CASSQYGRGLSYEQYF. The DNA for the CDR3 is TGTGCCAGCAGCCAATACGGCAGGGGGCTTTCCTACGAGCAGTACTTC.

V is TRBV5-1 and J is TRBJ2-1; possibly TRBD2 for D (5 bases). The germline CDR1 and CDR2 sequences are SGHRS and YFSETQ. The CDR3 spans 15 residues. The V and J ends lost 0 bases and 0 bases respectively, with 7 bases between them. The CDR3 loop is CASSLVGSSYNEQFF. CDR3 in DNA: TGCGCCAGCAGCTTGGTAGGGAGCTCCTACAATGAGCAGTTCTTC.

This chain joins TRBV2 and TRBJ2-5; TRBD1 might be the D (6 bases). Germline CDR1 and CDR2: SNHLY and FYNNEI. The CDR3 extends over 14 amino acids. With 8 bases removed from V and 5 bases from J, the gap between germline ends came to 18 bases. CDR3 sequence reads: CASPRTVGSETQYF. The DNA for the CDR3 is TGTGCCAGCCCCAGGACAGTTGGATCGGAGACCCAGTACTTC.

The V call is TRBV13, the J call TRBJ2-2; D not certain. The V and J ends lost 3 bases and 6 bases respectively, with 8 bases between them. CDR3 length equals 13 residues. CDR1 and CDR2 (germline): PRHDT, FYEKMQ (reference sequence). Here the CDR3 DNA reads TGTGCCAGCAGCTTGAGGAGCCCCGGGGAGCTGTTTTTT. It specifies CASSLRSPGELFF. Together with reference TRBV13 and TRBJ2-2, the CDR3 gives the full variable domain: AAGVIQSPRHLIKEKRETATLKCYPIPRHDTVYWYQQGPGQDPQFLISFYEKMQSDKGSIPDRFSAQQFSDYHSELNMSSLELGDSALYFCASSLRSPGELFFGEGSRLTVL.

This clone was seen only once. CDR3 nucleotides: TGTGCCACCCGCCTGGGCGGGACAGTAGCCTACGAGCAGTACTTC. This gives the protein CATRLGGTVAYEQYF. The chain combines TRBV27 with TRBJ2-7; a weak D match, TRBD1 (7 bases). Deletions cut 10 bases from V and 2 bases from J, with 21 bases between. The germline CDR1 and CDR2 sequences are MNHEY and SMNVEV (reference sequence). This CDR3 spans 15 amino acids.

The genes are TRBV5-1 and TRBJ2-2; 14 positions match TRBD2. The germline gives CDR1 SGHRS, CDR2 YFSETQ. The CDR3 sequence is 16 residues long. V shed 4 bases, J shed 6 bases, and the junction held 5 bases outside the gene matches. The CDR3 bases are TGCGCCAGCAGCCGACTAGCGGGAGGGCCGGCCGGGGAGCTGTTTTTT. Protein: CASSRLAGGPAGELFF.

The CDR3 region is CASSRTGDIQYF. Written as DNA, the CDR3 is TGTGCCAGCTCACGGACAGGGGACATTCAGTACTTC. The V and J genes are TRBV18 and TRBJ2-4; 9 bases are a match to TRBD1. The CDR3 is 12 residues long. Unmatched junction bases numbered 0, after V lost 4 bases and J lost 8 bases. Germline CDR1 reads KGHSH; CDR2 reads LQKENI.

The genes are TRBV7-2 and TRBJ2-3; 11 nucleotides agree with TRBD2. With V trimmed by 5 bases and J by 5 bases, 9 bases remained unmatched. Per the germline V gene, CDR1 is SGHTA and CDR2 is FQGNSA. There are 16 residues in the CDR3. Here the CDR3 DNA reads TGTGCCAGCAGCCCAACTAGCGGGAGATTCCTAGATACGCAGTATTTT. As protein: CASSPTSGRFLDTQYF.

This clone has a handful of counts. The genes are TRBV28 and TRBJ2-5; maybe TRBD2 (6 bases). Germline V gives CDR1 MDHEN, CDR2 SYDVKM. The CDR3 is made up of 16 amino acids. Between the trimmed V and J ends, which lost 4 bases and 2 bases, there was a span of 17 bases. The CDR3 sequence is CASSSQAGSSQETQYF. CDR3 DNA: TGTGCCAGCAGTTCCCAGGCCGGGAGTTCTCAAGAGACCCAGTACTTC.

The chain recombines TRBV28 with TRBJ1-5; D is perhaps TRBD1 (5 bases). The CDR3 runs 14 residues. Germline V lookup: CDR1 MDHEN, CDR2 SYDVKM. In DNA, the CDR3 is TGTGCTACCTCGTCAGGACATAGCAATCAGCCCCAGCATTTT. Translated, it gives CATSSGHSNQPQHF.

This clone was seen more than once but under ten times. The J gene is TRBJ2-7, the V gene TRBV13; 9 positions match TRBD1. Germline loops: CDR1 PRHDT, CDR2 FYEKMQ (reference sequence). V was clipped by 4 bases and J by 6 bases; unmatched bases: 10. The CDR3 runs 15 residues. The CDR3 DNA reads TGTGCCAGCAGCTCTTCCGGGACAGGGATGGCCGAGCAGTACTTC. Its translation: CASSSSGTGMAEQYF.

The rearrangement uses TRBV30 and TRBJ1-2; 9 bases map to TRBD1. The CDR3 has 16 amino acids. From germline, CDR1 is GTSNPN and CDR2 SVGIG (reference sequence). The trim removed 2 bases at V and 4 bases at J, leaving 11 bases unmatched. For the CDR3, the DNA is TGTGCCTGGAGTAGACAGGGGGTCCGACTCGGCTATGGCTACACCTTC. This gives the protein CAWSRQGVRLGYGYTF.

The gene calls are TRBV28 and TRBJ2-3; 8 nucleotides line up with TRBD1. The CDR3 runs 13 residues. Trimming at V came to 2 bases and at J to 6 bases, leaving 1 base not matched to a gene. Germline CDR1 and CDR2: MDHEN and SYDVKM. CDR3 protein: CASSLRDRDTQYF. In DNA, the CDR3 is TGTGCCAGCAGTTTACGGGACAGGGATACGCAGTATTTT.

V is TRBV25-1 and J is TRBJ1-3; D unresolved. This CDR3 is 15 amino acids long. V gave up 4 bases and J gave up 0 bases, with 10 bases separating them. The V gene's germline CDR1 is MGHDK and CDR2 SYGVNS. The CDR3 nucleotides are TGTGCCAGCAGTGGGGGAGGGAGCTCTGGAAACACCATATATTTT. It translates to CASSGGGSSGNTIYF.

The rearrangement links TRBV27 to TRBJ2-2, with 9 positions matching TRBD1. Germline V gene sequence: CDR1 MNHEY, CDR2 SMNVEV (reference sequence). V gave up 2 bases and J gave up 6 bases; unmatched junction bases: 4. The CDR3 has 15 amino acids. CDR3 sequence (DNA): TGTGCCAGCAGTTTAAAGGGACAGGGATCCGGGGAGCTGTTTTTT. Translating gives CASSLKGQGSGELFF.

As DNA, the CDR3 is TGTGCCAGCAGTTCCCTCGCAGGGAGGGCTCCCCATGAGCAGTTCTTC. Its protein is CASSSLAGRAPHEQFF. The chain recombines TRBV28 with TRBJ2-1, with TRBD2 matching 7 bases. J was trimmed by 8 bases and V by 4 bases; bases with no gene match: 14. The CDR3 has 16 residues. Looked up from germline, CDR1 is MDHEN and CDR2 is SYDVKM.

This rearrangement joins TRBV24-1 to TRBJ1-2; 10 positions agree with TRBD1. The CDR3 extends over 13 amino acids. Germline V gene lookup returns CDR1 KGHDR and CDR2 SFDVKD. V gave up 7 bases and J gave up 4 bases; unmatched junction bases: 2. The CDR3 DNA sequence: TGTGCCACCAGGGGACAGGGGACCTATGGCTACACCTTC. Amino acids: CATRGQGTYGYTF.

This chain uses TRBV7-3 with TRBJ2-6; D possibly corresponds to TRBD2 (6 bases). The CDR3 has 15 amino acids. V was cut by 2 bases and J by 3 bases, with 8 bases left in between. The germline V gene encodes CDR1 SGHTA and CDR2 FQGTGA. The CDR3 sequence is CASSLLGGGANVLTF. CDR3 nucleotide sequence: TGTGCCAGCAGCTTATTGGGAGGTGGGGCCAACGTCCTGACTTTC. The entire variable domain, with the rest obtained from reference TRBV7-3 and TRBJ2-6, is as follows: GAGVSQTPSNKVTEKGKYVELRCDPISGHTALYWYRQSLGQGPEFLIYFQGTGAADDSGLPNDRFFAVRPEGSVSTLKIQRTERGDSAVYLCASSLLGGGANVLTFGAGSRLTVL.

J is TRBJ2-3 and V is TRBV28, with 11 bases that match TRBD2. There are 17 residues in the CDR3. Germline loops: CDR1 MDHEN, CDR2 SYDVKM. J lost 1 base, V lost 3 bases, and 6 bases had no gene match. CDR3 sequence reads: CASSFPTSGTRTDTQYF. The CDR3 coding sequence is TGTGCCAGCAGTTTTCCGACTAGCGGGACCCGCACAGATACGCAGTATTTT. The whole variable domain, remainder taken from reference TRBV28 and TRBJ2-3, is DVKVTQSSRYLVKRTGEKVFLECVQDMDHENMFWYRQDPGLGLRLIYFSYDVKMKEKGDIPEGYSVSREKKERFSLILESASTNQTSMYLCASSFPTSGTRTDTQYFGPGTRLTVL.

This clone is a singleton in its sample. This chain connects TRBV2 to TRBJ2-3; 11 positions agree with TRBD2. V lost 0 bases and J lost 4; bases outside the gene matches: 6. The CDR3 spans 17 residues. Per the germline V gene, CDR1 is SNHLY and CDR2 is FYNNEI. The DNA of the CDR3 is TGTGCCAGCAGTGAAGCGCGGCTAGCGGGAGGCTCAGATACGCAGTATTTT. Translating gives CASSEARLAGGSDTQYF.

The chain links TRBV6-2 or TRBV6-3 to TRBJ2-1; D call uncertain. The CDR3 totals 14 residues. The V end was cut by 5 bases, the J end by 7 bases, with 15 bases between. The germline V gene has CDR1 MNHEY and CDR2 SVGEGT. The CDR3 nucleotides read TGTGCCAGCAGTCTCCTCGCGGCAAGGAATGAGCAGTTCTTC. It is translated as CASSLLAARNEQFF.